This T cell receptor beta chain was captured in a study of long-term antiretroviral therapy in people with HIV. Study results and caveats: Every time point showed a repertoire led by clones expanded before ART.

Survey-level resolution applied to immunoSEQ assay v3.0. The table came from immunoSEQ multiplex PCR; TCRdb's copy has only in-frame clones and leaves some out. The table has approximately 20,000 clones, around four fifths seen once; the top ten hold 10% to 15%. Comments on this clone: The antigen remains undetermined.

CDR3 length: 14 residues. Germline V CDR1 and CDR2: SGHVS, FQNEAQ. V was pared by 1 base and J by 1 base, with 5 bases between. A minimum of one pre-ART and two post-ART PBMC samples existed for each donor. Sequenced here: unsorted PBMCs, sampled 1.6 years after starting antiretroviral therapy. This chain uses TRBV7-8 with TRBJ1-5; D not resolved. The sequence was obtained from a middle-aged man with HIV. The CDR3 region is CASSLEASNQPQHF. CDR3 nucleotides: TGTGCCAGCAGCTTAGAGGCAAGCAATCAGCCCCAGCATTTT.